A single T cell receptor beta chain is shown here with its context. Its antigen is not identified. The data were taken from a study of vaccination and CD4 T cells after COVID-19. Study at large: The convalescents were made up of six males and four females, two of whom were Hispanic. There were two doses of either BNT162b2 or mRNA-1273 vaccine given to participants.

Sample treatment: approximately 9-day PBMC culture with coronavirus spike peptide pools or control peptides (ViraFEST assay). At the Johns Hopkins FTIC core, DNA taken from cultured CD4+ T cells was sequenced by way of the Oncomine TCR Beta short-read assay. TCRdb processed the PCR reads anew with MiXCR; each CDR3 protein has one entry. The repertoire holds about 20,000 distinct CDR3 sequences, with approximately 40% as singletons. The germline V gene encodes CDR1 DFQATT and CDR2 SNEGSKA (reference sequence). The CDR3 consists of 13 residues. The J segment lost 3 bases and the V segment lost 7 bases, leaving 5 bases of the junction unmatched.

The rearrangement links TRBV20-1 to TRBJ2-7; 11 bases fit TRBD1. Here the sequenced sample was CD4+ T cells from blood, cultured in vitro, taken before SARS-CoV-2 vaccination. The clonotype comes from a human donor who received a COVID-19 vaccine. The CDR3 DNA sequence: TGCAGTGTTCCGGGACAGGGGGTCTACGAGCAGTACTTC. This codes for CSVPGQGVYEQYF.